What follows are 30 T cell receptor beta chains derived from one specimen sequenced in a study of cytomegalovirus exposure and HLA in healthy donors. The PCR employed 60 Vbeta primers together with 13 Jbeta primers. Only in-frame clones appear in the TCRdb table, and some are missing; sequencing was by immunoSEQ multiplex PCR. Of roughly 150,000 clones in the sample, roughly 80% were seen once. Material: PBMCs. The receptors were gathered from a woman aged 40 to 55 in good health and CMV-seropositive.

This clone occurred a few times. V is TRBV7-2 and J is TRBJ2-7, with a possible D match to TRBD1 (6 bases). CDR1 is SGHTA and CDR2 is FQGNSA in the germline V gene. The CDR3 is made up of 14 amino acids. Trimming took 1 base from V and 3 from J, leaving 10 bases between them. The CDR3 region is CASSLGRQVYEQYF. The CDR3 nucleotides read TGTGCCAGCAGCTTAGGTCGACAGGTCTACGAGCAGTACTTC.

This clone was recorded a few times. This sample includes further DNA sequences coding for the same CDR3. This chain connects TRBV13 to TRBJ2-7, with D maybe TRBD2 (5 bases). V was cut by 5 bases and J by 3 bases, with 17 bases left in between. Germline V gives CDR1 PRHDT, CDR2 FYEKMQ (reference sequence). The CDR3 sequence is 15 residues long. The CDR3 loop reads CASSPREGRVYEQYF. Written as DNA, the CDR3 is TGTGCCAGCAGCCCCCGCGAAGGGAGAGTCTACGAGCAGTACTTC.

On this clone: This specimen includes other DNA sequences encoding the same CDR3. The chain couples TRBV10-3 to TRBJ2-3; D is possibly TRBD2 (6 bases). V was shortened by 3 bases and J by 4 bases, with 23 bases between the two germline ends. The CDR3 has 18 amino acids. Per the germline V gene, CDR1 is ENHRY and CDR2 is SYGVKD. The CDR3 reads CAISDGRGIRSGPDTQYF. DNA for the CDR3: TGTGCCATCAGTGATGGGCGGGGTATACGGTCCGGCCCAGATACGCAGTATTTT.

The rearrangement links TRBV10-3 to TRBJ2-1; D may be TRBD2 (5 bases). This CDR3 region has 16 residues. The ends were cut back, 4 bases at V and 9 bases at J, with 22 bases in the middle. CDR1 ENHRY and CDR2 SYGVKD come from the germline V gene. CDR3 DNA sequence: TGTGCCATCAGTGCCTCCACGGGAATAGACGAGACTGAGCAGTTCTTC. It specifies CAISASTGIDETEQFF.

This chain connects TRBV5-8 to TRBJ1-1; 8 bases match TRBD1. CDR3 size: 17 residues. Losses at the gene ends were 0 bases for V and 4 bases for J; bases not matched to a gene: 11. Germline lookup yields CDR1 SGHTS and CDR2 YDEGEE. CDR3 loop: CASSLAAQGAGGTEAFF. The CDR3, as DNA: TGTGCCAGCAGCTTGGCCGCGCAGGGGGCTGGGGGCACTGAAGCTTTCTTT.

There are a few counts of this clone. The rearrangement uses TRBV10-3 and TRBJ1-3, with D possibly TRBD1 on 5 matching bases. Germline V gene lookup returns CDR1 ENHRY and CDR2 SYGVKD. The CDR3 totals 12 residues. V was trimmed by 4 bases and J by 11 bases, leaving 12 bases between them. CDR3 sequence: CAISGLEGAIYF. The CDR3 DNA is TGTGCCATCAGTGGTTTGGAAGGGGCCATATATTTT.

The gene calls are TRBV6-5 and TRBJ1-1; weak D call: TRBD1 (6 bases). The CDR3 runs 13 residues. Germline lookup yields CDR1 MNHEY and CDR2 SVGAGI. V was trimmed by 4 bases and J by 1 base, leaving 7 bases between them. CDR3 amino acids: CASSWDTNTEAFF. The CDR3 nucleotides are TGTGCCAGCAGTTGGGACACGAACACTGAAGCTTTCTTT.

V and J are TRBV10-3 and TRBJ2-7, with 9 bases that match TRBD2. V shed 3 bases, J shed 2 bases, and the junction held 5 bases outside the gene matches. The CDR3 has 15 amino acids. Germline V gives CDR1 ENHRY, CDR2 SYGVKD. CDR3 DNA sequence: TGTGCCATCAGTGACATGGGCGGGGGGGCCTACGAGCAGTACTTC. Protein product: CAISDMGGGAYEQYF.

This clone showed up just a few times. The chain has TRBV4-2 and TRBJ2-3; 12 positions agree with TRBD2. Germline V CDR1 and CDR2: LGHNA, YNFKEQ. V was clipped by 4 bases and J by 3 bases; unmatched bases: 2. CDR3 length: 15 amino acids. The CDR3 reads CASSRGTSGTDTQYF. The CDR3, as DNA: TGTGCCAGCAGCCGGGGGACTAGCGGGACAGATACGCAGTATTTT.

In nucleotides, the CDR3 is TGTGCCAGCAGTTTACGCGGGCCCTTGGGGGCCACCATATATTTT. Its protein product is CASSLRGPLGATIYF. V and J are TRBV28 and TRBJ1-3, with a weak D call TRBD1 (6 bases). Trimming cost V 2 bases and J 9 bases, with 17 bases left between them. CDR3 length: 15 amino acids. The germline gives CDR1 MDHEN, CDR2 SYDVKM.

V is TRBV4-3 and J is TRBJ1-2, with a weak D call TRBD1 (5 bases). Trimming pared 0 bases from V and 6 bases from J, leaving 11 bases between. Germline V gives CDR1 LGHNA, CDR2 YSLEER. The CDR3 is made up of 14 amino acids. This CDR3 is CASSQDWGLDGYTF. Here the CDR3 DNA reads TGCGCCAGCAGCCAAGATTGGGGCCTGGATGGCTACACCTTC.

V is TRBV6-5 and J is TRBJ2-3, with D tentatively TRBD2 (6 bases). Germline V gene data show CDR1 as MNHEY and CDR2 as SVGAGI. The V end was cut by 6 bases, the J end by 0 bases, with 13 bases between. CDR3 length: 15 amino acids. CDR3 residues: CASRPSGLSTDTQYF. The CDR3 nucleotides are TGTGCCAGCAGGCCAAGCGGGTTAAGCACAGATACGCAGTATTTT.

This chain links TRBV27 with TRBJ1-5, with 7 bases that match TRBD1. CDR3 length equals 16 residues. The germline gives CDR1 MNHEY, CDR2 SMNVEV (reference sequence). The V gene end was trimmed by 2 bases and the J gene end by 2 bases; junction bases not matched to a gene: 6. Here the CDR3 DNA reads TGTGCCAGCAGTTTAGAGGGGGCGCGGGGCAATCAGCCCCAGCATTTT. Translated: CASSLEGARGNQPQHF.

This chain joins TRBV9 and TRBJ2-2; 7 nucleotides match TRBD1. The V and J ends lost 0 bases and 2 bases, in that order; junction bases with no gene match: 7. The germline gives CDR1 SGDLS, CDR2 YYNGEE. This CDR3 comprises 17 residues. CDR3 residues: CASSVEVGGVNTGELFF. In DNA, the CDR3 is TGTGCCAGCAGCGTAGAAGTAGGGGGCGTAAACACCGGGGAGCTGTTTTTT.

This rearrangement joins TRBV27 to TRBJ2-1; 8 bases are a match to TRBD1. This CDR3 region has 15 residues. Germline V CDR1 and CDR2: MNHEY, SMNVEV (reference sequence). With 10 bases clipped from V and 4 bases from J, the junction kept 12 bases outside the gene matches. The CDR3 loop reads CATILSRGRYNEQFF. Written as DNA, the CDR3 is TGTGCCACTATATTGAGCAGGGGGCGTTACAATGAGCAGTTCTTC.

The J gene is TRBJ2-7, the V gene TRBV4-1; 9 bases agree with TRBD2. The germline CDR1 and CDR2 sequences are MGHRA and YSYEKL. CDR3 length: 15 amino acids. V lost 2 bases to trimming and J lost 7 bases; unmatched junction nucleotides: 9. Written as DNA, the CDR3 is TGCGCCAGCAGCCAAATTTTAGCGGGGGCCCGAGAGCAGTACTTC. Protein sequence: CASSQILAGAREQYF.

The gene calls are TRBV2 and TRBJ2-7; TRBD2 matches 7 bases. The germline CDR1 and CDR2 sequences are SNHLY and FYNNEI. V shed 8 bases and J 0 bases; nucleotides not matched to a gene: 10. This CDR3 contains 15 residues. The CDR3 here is CASSFSGKSSYEQYF. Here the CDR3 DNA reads TGTGCCAGCTCTTTCAGCGGGAAAAGCTCCTACGAGCAGTACTTC.

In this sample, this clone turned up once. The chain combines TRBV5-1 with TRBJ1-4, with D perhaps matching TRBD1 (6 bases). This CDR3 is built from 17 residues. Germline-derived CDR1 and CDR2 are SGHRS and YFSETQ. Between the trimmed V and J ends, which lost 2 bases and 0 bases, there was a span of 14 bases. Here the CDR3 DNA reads TGCGCCAGCAGCTTCACAGGGCTACCAGCAACTAATGAAAAACTGTTTTTT. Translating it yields CASSFTGLPATNEKLFF.

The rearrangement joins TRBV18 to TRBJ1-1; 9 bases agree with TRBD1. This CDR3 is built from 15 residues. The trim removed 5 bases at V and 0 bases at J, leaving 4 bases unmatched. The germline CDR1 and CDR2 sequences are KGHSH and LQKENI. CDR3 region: CASSGGTGMNTEAFF. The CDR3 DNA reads TGTGCCAGCTCAGGGGGGACAGGGATGAACACTGAAGCTTTCTTT.

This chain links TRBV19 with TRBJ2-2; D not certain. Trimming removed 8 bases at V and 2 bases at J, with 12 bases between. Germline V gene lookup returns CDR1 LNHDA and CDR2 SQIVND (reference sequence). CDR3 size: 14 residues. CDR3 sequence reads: CASHIGANTGELFF. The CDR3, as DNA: TGTGCCAGTCACATAGGAGCTAACACCGGGGAGCTGTTTTTT.

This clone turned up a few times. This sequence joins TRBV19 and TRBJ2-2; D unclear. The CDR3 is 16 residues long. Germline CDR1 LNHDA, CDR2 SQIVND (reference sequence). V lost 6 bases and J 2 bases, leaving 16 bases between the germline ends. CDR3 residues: CASRPLSPRNTGELFF. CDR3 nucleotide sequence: TGTGCCAGTAGACCCCTTTCCCCGAGAAACACCGGGGAGCTGTTTTTT.

CDR3 sequence (DNA): TGTGCCATCAGTCTACAGGGCTCCTACGAGCAGTACTTC. Translated: CAISLQGSYEQYF. The rearrangement links TRBV10-3 to TRBJ2-5, with D perhaps matching TRBD1 (6 bases). The end of the DNA aligns better with TRBJ2-7, so the J call may be wrong. Per germline, CDR1 ENHRY and CDR2 SYGVKD. This CDR3 comprises 13 residues.

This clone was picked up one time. Here the CDR3 reads CASNTLGGGDGYTF. CDR3 nucleotide sequence: TGTGCCAGCAATACACTCGGGGGTGGGGATGGCTACACCTTC. J is TRBJ1-2 and V is TRBV6-5, with D possibly matching TRBD1 (5 bases). Trimming removed 7 bases from V and 6 bases from J, with 18 bases in between. Per germline, CDR1 MNHEY and CDR2 SVGAGI. This CDR3 spans 14 amino acids.

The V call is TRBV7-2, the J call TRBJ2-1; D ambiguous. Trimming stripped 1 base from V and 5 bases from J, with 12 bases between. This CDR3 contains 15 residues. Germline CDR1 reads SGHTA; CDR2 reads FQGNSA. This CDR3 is CASSLVTGSHNEQFF. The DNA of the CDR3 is TGTGCCAGCAGCTTAGTTACGGGTAGTCACAATGAGCAGTTCTTC. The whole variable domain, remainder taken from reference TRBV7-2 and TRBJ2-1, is GAGVSQSPSNKVTEKGKDVELRCDPISGHTALYWYRQSLGQGLEFLIYFQGNSAPDKSGLPSDRFSAERTGGSVSTLTIQRTQQEDSAVYLCASSLVTGSHNEQFFGPGTRLTVL.

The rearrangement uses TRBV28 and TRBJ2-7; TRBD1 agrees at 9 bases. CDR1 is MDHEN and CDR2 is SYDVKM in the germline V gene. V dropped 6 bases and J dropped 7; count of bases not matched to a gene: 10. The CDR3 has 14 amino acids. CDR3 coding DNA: TGTGCCAGCAGGGACAGGGGCCCCATTTTGGAGCAGTACTTC. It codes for CASRDRGPILEQYF.

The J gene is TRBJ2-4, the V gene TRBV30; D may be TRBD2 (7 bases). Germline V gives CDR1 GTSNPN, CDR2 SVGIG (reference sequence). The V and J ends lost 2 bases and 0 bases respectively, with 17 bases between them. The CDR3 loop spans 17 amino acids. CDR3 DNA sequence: TGTGCCTGGAGTAGGGGGGGGGCGGCCCTAGCCAAAAACATTCAGTACTTC. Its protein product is CAWSRGGAALAKNIQYF.

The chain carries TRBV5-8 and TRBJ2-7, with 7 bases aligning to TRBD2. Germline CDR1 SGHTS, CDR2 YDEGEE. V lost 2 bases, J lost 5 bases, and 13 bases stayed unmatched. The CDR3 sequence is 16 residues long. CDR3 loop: CASSFGLAVFRDEQYF. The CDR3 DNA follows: TGTGCCAGCAGCTTCGGGCTAGCGGTTTTCCGGGACGAGCAGTACTTC.

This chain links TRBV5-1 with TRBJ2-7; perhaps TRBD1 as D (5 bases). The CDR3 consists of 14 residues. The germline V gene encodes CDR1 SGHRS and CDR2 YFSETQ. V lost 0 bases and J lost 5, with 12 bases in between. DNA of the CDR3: TGCGCCAGCAGCTTGGAAAGGGGTTTCGACGAGCAGTACTTC. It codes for CASSLERGFDEQYF.

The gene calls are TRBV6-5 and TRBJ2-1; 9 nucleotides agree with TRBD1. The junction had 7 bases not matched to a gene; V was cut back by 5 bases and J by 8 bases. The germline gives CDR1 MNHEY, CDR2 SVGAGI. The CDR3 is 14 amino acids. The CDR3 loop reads CASSHRGPSDEQFF. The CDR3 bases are TGTGCCAGCAGTCACAGGGGGCCTTCGGATGAGCAGTTCTTC.

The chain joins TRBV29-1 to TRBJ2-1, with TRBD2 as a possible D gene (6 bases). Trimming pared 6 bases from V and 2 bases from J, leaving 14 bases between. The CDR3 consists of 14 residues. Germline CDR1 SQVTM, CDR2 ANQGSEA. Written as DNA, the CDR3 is TGCAGCGTCGACTATAGCGGAACCTACAATGAGCAGTTCTTC. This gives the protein CSVDYSGTYNEQFF.